This T cell receptor (beta chain) came from a study of patients and donors after allogeneic stem cell transplantation. The V segment lost 6 bases and the J segment 3 bases; nucleotides outside the gene matches: 7. The CDR3 has 14 residues. The V gene's germline CDR1 is DFQATT and CDR2 SNEGSKA (reference sequence). TCRdb analysed the RT-PCR reads with MiXCR anew, one entry per CDR3 protein. The data show approximately 170,000 distinct CDR3 sequences, roughly 22% seen once. This clonotype has only a few counts. This clonotype was sampled from a human donor who was either an allogeneic HSCT recipient or a stem cell or donor lymphocyte infusion donor (not recorded which). It is not recorded whose cells these are; they may come from a transplant donor. V and J are TRBV20-1 and TRBJ1-2; 10 bases are shared with TRBD1. Material: blood, either unsorted or a sorted T cell fraction (not recorded which). This chain's CDR3 is CSAPGTGDYYGYTF. The CDR3 coding sequence is TGCAGTGCCCCGGGGACAGGGGATTACTATGGCTACACCTTC.